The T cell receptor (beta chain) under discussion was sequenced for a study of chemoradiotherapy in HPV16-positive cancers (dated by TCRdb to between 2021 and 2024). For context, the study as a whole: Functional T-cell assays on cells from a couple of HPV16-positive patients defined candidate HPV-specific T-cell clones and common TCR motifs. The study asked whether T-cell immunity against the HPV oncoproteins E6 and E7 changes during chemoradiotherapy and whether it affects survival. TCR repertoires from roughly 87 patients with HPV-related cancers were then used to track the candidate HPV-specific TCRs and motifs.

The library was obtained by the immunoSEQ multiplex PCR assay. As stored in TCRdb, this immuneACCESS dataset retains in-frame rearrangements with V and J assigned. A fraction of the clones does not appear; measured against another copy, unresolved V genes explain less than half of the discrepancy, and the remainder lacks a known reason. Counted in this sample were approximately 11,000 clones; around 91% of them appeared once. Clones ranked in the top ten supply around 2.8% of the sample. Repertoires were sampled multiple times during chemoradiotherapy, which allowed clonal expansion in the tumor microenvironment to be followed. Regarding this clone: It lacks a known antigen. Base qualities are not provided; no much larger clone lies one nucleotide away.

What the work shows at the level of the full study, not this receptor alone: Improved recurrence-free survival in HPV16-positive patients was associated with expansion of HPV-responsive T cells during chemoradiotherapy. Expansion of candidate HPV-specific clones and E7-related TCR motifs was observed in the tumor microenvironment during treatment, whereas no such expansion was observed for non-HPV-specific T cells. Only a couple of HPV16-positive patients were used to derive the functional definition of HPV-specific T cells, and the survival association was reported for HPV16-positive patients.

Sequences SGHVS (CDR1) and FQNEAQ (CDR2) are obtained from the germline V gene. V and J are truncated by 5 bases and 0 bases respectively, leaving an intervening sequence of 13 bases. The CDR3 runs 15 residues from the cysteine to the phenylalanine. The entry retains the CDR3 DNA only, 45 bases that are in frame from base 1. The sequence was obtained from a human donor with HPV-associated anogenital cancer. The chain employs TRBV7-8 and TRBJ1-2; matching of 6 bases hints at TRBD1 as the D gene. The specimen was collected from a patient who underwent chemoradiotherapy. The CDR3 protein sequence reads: CASSARTATNYGYTF. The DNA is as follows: TGTGCCAGCAGCGCCAGGACAGCGACTAACTATGGCTACACCTTC.